Presented here are 13 T cell receptor beta chains from one specimen sequenced in a study of blood T cell repertoires in COVID-19. The data were produced by immunoSEQ multiplex PCR, yet TCRdb's version contains in-frame clones alone and is incomplete. The repertoire consists of a few hundred thousand clones, with around 90% occurring once and the leading ten covering 0.75% to 1%. Sequencing was performed on peripheral blood. The receptors were sampled from a woman aged 40 to 50 who had recovered from COVID-19.

This chain links TRBV27 with TRBJ2-5; 10 bases align to TRBD2. Germline loops: CDR1 MNHEY, CDR2 SMNVEV (reference sequence). Germline trimming cut 4 bases from V and 2 bases from J; bases unmatched to any gene: 10. This CDR3 comprises 17 residues. CDR3 in amino acids: CASSSTPLAGAQETQYF. The CDR3 nucleotides read TGTGCCAGCAGTTCAACCCCCCTAGCGGGAGCTCAAGAGACCCAGTACTTC.

This clone was found once. This chain links TRBV7-2 with TRBJ1-1; no definite D call. CDR3 length: 17 amino acids. Between the trimmed V and J ends, which lost 1 base and 0 bases, there was a span of 15 bases. Germline V CDR1 and CDR2: SGHTA, FQGNSA. The CDR3 reads CASSLVLQALMNTEAFF. The CDR3 bases are TGTGCCAGCAGCTTAGTTCTGCAAGCATTAATGAACACTGAAGCTTTCTTT.

This chain connects TRBV7-8 to TRBJ2-3; 11 bases are shared with TRBD2. Germline V gives CDR1 SGHVS, CDR2 FQNEAQ. This CDR3 is built from 17 residues. The ends lost 1 base at V and 2 bases at J; junction bases unmatched: 5. CDR3 sequence reads: CASSLGLAGGTTDTQYF. CDR3 bases: TGTGCCAGCAGCTTAGGGCTAGCGGGAGGAACCACAGATACGCAGTATTTT.

Only a few counts were recorded for this clone. The V call is TRBV9, the J call TRBJ2-7, with D possibly TRBD1 on 6 matching bases. CDR1 is SGDLS, CDR2 YYNGEE, per germline. This CDR3 contains 15 residues. Trimming cost V 4 bases and J 6 bases, with 20 bases left between them. CDR3 sequence: CASSPSGSRDTEQYF. The CDR3 coding sequence is TGTGCCAGCAGCCCCTCGGGTAGCCGGGACACCGAGCAGTACTTC.

The chain couples TRBV7-9 to TRBJ2-1; 11 bases agree with TRBD1. The CDR3 is made up of 13 amino acids. Germline assignment: CDR1 SEHNR and CDR2 FQNEAQ (reference sequence). V trimming: 0 bases; J trimming: 12 bases; junction bases outside the gene matches: 1. CDR3 bases: TGTGCCAGCAGCTTAGCGGGACAGGGGGGGCAGTTCTTC. As protein: CASSLAGQGGQFF.

The CDR3 nucleotides are TGTGCCTGGAGGTGGGCGGGGGACCCCAAGGGGAGTGGTGAAAAACTGTTTTTT. Its translation is CAWRWAGDPKGSGEKLFF. The chain uses TRBV30 and TRBJ1-4; D possibly corresponds to TRBD1 (5 bases). In germline, CDR1 is GTSNPN, CDR2 SVGIG (reference sequence). CDR3 length: 18 amino acids. The V end lost 3 bases, the J end lost 7 bases, and 27 bases lay between the germline ends.

CDR3 DNA sequence: TGTGCCAGCTCACCAGCCCCCCCCCGACAGCAAATCACAGATACGCAGTATTTT. Amino acid sequence: CASSPAPPRQQITDTQYF. The chain has TRBV18 and TRBJ2-3; D is possibly TRBD1 (5 bases). In germline, CDR1 is KGHSH, CDR2 LQKENI. The CDR3 is 18 amino acids. Trimming pared 2 bases from V and 2 bases from J, leaving 20 bases between.

The J gene is TRBJ2-1, the V gene TRBV15; tentatively, D is TRBD2 (7 bases). The CDR3 consists of 17 residues. Germline V gene sequence: CDR1 LNHNV, CDR2 YYDKDF (reference sequence). Trimming removed 3 bases from V and 0 bases from J, with 15 bases in between. CDR3 protein: CATSSLGGRSSYNEQFF. The CDR3 coding sequence is TGTGCCACCAGCAGCCTGGGGGGGCGAAGCTCCTACAATGAGCAGTTCTTC.

The V call is TRBV3-1 (or the pseudogene TRBV3-2), the J call TRBJ1-5; TRBD1 agrees at 7 bases. This CDR3 region has 14 residues. The germline CDR1 and CDR2 sequences are LGHDT and YNNKEL (reference sequence). The V and J ends lost 4 bases and 2 bases, in that order; junction bases with no gene match: 2. CDR3 residues: CASSLTGGNQPQHF. The CDR3 DNA reads as TGTGCCAGCAGCCTCACAGGGGGCAATCAGCCCCAGCATTTT.

The gene calls are TRBV19 and TRBJ1-2; TRBD1 matches at 7 bases. The length of the CDR3 is 14 residues. The germline V gene encodes CDR1 LNHDA and CDR2 SQIVND (reference sequence). The ends lost 4 bases at V and 4 bases at J; junction bases unmatched: 6. The CDR3, as DNA: TGTGCCAGTAGTACGGGGACAGCGCTCTATGGCTACACCTTC. Protein product: CASSTGTALYGYTF. The variable domain in full, with the rest retrieved from reference TRBV19 and TRBJ1-2, is DGGITQSPKYLFRKEGQNVTLSCEQNLNHDAMYWYRQDPGQGLRLIYYSQIVNDFQKGDIAEGYSVSREKKESFPLTVTSAQKNPTAFYLCASSTGTALYGYTFGSGTRLTVV.

The gene calls are TRBV30 and TRBJ2-7, with 9 bases aligning to TRBD2. CDR3 size: 14 residues. CDR1 is GTSNPN, CDR2 SVGIG, per germline (reference sequence). Trimming at V came to 3 bases and at J to 3 bases, leaving 6 bases not matched to a gene. The CDR3 spells CAWRTTSGLYEQYF. The CDR3 DNA reads TGTGCCTGGAGGACGACTAGCGGCCTCTACGAGCAGTACTTC. The entire variable domain, with the rest obtained from reference TRBV30 and TRBJ2-7, is as follows: SQTIHQWPATLVQPVGSPLSLECTVEGTSNPNLYWYRQAAGRGLQLLFYSVGIGQISSEVPQNLSASRPQDRQFILSSKKLLLSDSGFYLCAWRTTSGLYEQYFGPGTRLTVT.

This clone was counted once. This chain connects TRBV30 to TRBJ2-1; D perhaps matches TRBD2 (5 bases). The CDR3 covers 13 residues. Germline V gene data show CDR1 as GTSNPN and CDR2 as SVGIG (reference sequence). Trimming shortened V by 2 bases and J by 9 bases, and 14 bases separated the two germline ends. In nucleotides, the CDR3 is TGTGCCTGGAGTCCCCCCGGCGGGCTTGAGCAGTTCTTC. It specifies CAWSPPGGLEQFF. Full variable domain (outside the CDR3, taken from reference TRBV30 and TRBJ2-1): SQTIHQWPATLVQPVGSPLSLECTVEGTSNPNLYWYRQAAGRGLQLLFYSVGIGQISSEVPQNLSASRPQDRQFILSSKKLLLSDSGFYLCAWSPPGGLEQFFGPGTRLTVL.

This clone was seen a single time. The V call is TRBV5-4, the J call TRBJ2-5; D unresolved. V was shortened by 7 bases and J by 3 bases, with 10 bases between the two germline ends. The CDR3 spans 12 residues. Germline assignment: CDR1 SGHNT and CDR2 YYREEE (reference sequence). CDR3 residues: CASQDDKETQYF. CDR3 coding DNA: TGTGCCAGCCAGGATGACAAAGAGACCCAGTACTTC.